Included here is one T cell receptor (beta chain) sequence, with context. This clonotype was found many times. The antigen it binds to is not known. There are no base qualities to consult, and no much larger clone falls within one base. This sample was taken from a study of read filtering for tumor transcriptome and immune sequencing (dated by TCRdb to 2020 to 2022). Notes on the research overall: The cohort consisted of approximately 17 male and over eleven female patients, with a mean age of approximately 66 years and an age range of about 47 to 85. Under revised international staging, eight or nine patients fell into R-ISS I, some 15 into R-ISS II and about 7 into R-ISS III. After DNase treatment, whole-transcriptome libraries were prepared with the TruSeq RNA Access Library Prep Kit. TCR-region mapped reads per sample ranged from about 4 to 10.27 million with IR-seq versus only about 75 to 1,400 with RNA-seq. TCR repertoires obtained by targeted immune repertoire sequencing and by bulk whole-transcriptome sequencing performed on the same bone marrow samples were compared. A main aim was a read-filtering strategy for immune repertoire data, specifically whether clonotypes supported by a single read should be removed. Study-wide findings and limitations: Removing single-read clonotypes increased the correlation between IR-seq and RNA-seq shared clonotype proportions. Single-read clonotypes made up about 82% of clonotypes but only around 4% of total reads in IR-seq, compared with around 70% of clonotypes and roughly 40% of reads in RNA-seq. Compared with RNA-seq, IR-seq captured clonotypes at much greater depth and more reliably, and a smaller IR-seq throughput was enough to identify most of the shared clonotypes. The sorted CD138-negative fraction was a mixed bone marrow immune population, not purified T cells.

TCR libraries were built from 400 ng RNA with the Immunoverse kit, using molecular barcoded adaptors covering alpha/delta and beta/gamma chains. TCR library preparation used the same RNA that was used for transcriptome sequencing. Sequencing of the TCR libraries was done on an Illumina HiSeq 4000 with 2 x 150 cycles. The study's own analysis went as follows. Using MiXCR, which included quality filtering and error correction, TCR reads were aligned to human V, D, J and C references and then assembled into CDR3 clonotypes. Clonotype counts and gene usage diversity were analyzed with the tcR package in R. Raw mapping reads were checked after the RNA-seq reads had been mapped by STAR aligner version 2.5.3a onto the human GRCh37 genome. IR-seq fastq files were randomly downsampled with Seqtk 1.3 to test the effect of sequencing depth on detected clonotypes. The public reads were run again by TCRdb, first through fastp at Q25 and then through MiXCR, and only productive beta chains were kept. Each CDR3 protein appears once, grouped with its most common genes and DNA. These V and J calls rely on TCRdb rather than the paper's analysis. For this sample the table gives 120,000 or so distinct CDR3 sequences, of which 10% to 15% were detected only once. The ten biggest clones cover 9.5% to 12% of the sample.

Each patient had bone marrow sampled at the time of active disease. Bone marrow mononuclear cells were isolated by Ficoll-Hypaque density gradient centrifugation. Myeloma plasma cells were removed and CD138-negative cells were collected by negative selection after labeling with CD138 magnetic microbeads on a MACS separator. Purity of the isolated cells was checked by flow cytometry on an Attune NxT using CD138 antibodies. Total RNA was extracted using TRIzol reagent and was quantified on a NanoDrop spectrophotometer. For each patient, the CD138-negative bone marrow sample underwent paired RNA-seq and IR-seq. Deletion took 4 bases off V and 3 bases off J, with a span of 17 bases between the germline ends. From the cysteine through the phenylalanine, the CDR3 covers 16 amino acids. Only the CDR3 DNA is retained, 48 bases long and in frame from the first base. CDR1 is given as MDHEN and CDR2 as SYDVKM, both from the germline V gene.

This receptor was identified in a donor older than 35 with multiple myeloma. Here the chain combines TRBV28 and TRBJ2-3; the D gene is not confidently resolved. Sequences were obtained from a population of CD138-negative cells sorted from bone marrow. The cell subset or site label, as the study defines it: bone marrow mononuclear cells depleted of CD138+ plasma/myeloma cells by negative magnetic selection. The DNA sequence follows: TGTGCCAGCAGTTCTACTCAAACGAGGTGGACAGATACGCAGTATTTT. This gives the protein CASSSTQTRWTDTQYF.